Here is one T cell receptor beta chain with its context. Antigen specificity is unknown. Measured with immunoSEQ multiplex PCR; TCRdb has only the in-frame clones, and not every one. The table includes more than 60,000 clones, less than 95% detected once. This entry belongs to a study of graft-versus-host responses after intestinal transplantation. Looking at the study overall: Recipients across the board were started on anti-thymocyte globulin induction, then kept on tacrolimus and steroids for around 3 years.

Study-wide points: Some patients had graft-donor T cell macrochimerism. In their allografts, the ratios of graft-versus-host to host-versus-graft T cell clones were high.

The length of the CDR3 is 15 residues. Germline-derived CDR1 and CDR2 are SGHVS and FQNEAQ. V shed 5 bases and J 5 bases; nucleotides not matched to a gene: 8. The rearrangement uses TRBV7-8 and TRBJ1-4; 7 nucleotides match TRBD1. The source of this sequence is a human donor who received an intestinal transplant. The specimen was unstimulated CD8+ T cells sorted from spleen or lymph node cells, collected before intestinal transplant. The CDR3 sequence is CASSLKGGWNEKLFF. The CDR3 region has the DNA TGTGCCAGCAGCCTAAAAGGGGGCTGGAATGAAAAACTGTTTTTT. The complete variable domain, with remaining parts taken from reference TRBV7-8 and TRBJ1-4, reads GAGVSQSPRYKVAKRGQDVALRCDPISGHVSLFWYQQALGQGPEFLTYFQNEAQLDKSGLPSDRFFAERPEGSVSTLKIQRTQQEDSAVYLCASSLKGGWNEKLFFGSGTQLSVL.